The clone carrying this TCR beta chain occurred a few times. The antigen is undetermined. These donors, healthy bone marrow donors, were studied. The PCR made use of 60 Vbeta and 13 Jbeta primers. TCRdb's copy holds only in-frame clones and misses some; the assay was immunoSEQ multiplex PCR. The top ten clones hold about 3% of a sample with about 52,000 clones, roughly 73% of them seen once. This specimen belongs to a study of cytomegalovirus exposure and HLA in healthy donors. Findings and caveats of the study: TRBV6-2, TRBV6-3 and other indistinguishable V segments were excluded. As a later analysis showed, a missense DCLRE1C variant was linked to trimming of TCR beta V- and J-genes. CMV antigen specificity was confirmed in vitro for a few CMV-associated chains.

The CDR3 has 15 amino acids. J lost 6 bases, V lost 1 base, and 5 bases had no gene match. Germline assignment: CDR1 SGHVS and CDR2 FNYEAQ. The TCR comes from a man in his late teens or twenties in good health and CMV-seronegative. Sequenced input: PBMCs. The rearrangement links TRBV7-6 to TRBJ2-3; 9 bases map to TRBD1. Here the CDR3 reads CASSLGTGDRDTQYF. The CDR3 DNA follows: TGTGCCAGCAGCTTAGGGACAGGGGACCGGGATACGCAGTATTTT.